The 29 T cell receptor beta chains below were found in one sample sequenced in a study of vaccination effects on CD4 cells after COVID-19. TCRdb's copy holds only in-frame clones and misses some; the assay was immunoSEQ multiplex PCR. The table includes roughly 40,000 clones, about 67% detected once. Cells that had been cultured for 10 days were the source of isolated CD4+ T cells. Either the BNT162b2 or mRNA-1273 vaccine was given to participants in two doses. These receptors' targets are unknown. The sample consisted of CD4+ T cells from PBMCs cultured without peptide, taken after COVID-19 vaccination. The origin of the receptors is a human donor who received a COVID-19 vaccine.

The chain is built from TRBV6-5 and TRBJ1-5; possible D gene TRBD1, 5 bases. Germline CDR1 and CDR2: MNHEY and SVGAGI. This CDR3 is 15 amino acids long. With 6 bases removed from V and 2 bases from J, the gap between germline ends came to 14 bases. In nucleotides, the CDR3 is TGTGCCAGCAGCCTAGCTGGGGGGGGCAATCAGCCCCAGCATTTT. This gives the protein CASSLAGGGNQPQHF.

The chain is built from TRBV25-1 and TRBJ1-2; 9 nucleotides line up with TRBD1. V gave up 4 bases and J gave up 6 bases; unmatched junction bases: 9. The germline CDR1 and CDR2 sequences are MGHDK and SYGVNS. This CDR3 is built from 15 residues. CDR3 amino acids: CASSAPGQGRDGYTF. The CDR3 nucleotides read TGTGCCAGCAGTGCCCCAGGACAGGGGAGGGATGGCTACACCTTC.

This clone was counted between two and nine times. This sequence joins TRBV5-1 and TRBJ2-1; 8 bases fit TRBD1. Germline-derived CDR1 and CDR2 are SGHRS and YFSETQ. There are 13 residues in the CDR3. With V trimmed by 0 bases and J by 10 bases, 3 bases remained unmatched. The CDR3 DNA reads as TGCGCCAGCAGCTTGGACAGGGGGTACGAGCAGTTCTTC. As protein: CASSLDRGYEQFF.

This chain links TRBV19 with TRBJ2-1; D call uncertain. The V gene's germline CDR1 is LNHDA and CDR2 SQIVND (reference sequence). This CDR3 comprises 11 residues. V was cut by 9 bases and J by 12 bases, with 15 bases left in between. The CDR3 loop is CASRLNLVQFF. As DNA, the CDR3 is TGTGCCAGCCGACTCAATTTGGTGCAGTTCTTC.

The V gene is TRBV7-9, the J gene TRBJ1-2; D is perhaps TRBD1 (6 bases). The CDR3 is 15 amino acids. Germline V gives CDR1 SEHNR, CDR2 FQNEAQ (reference sequence). V was clipped by 5 bases and J by 2 bases, with 15 bases between them. The DNA of the CDR3 is TGTGCCAGCAGCCCTAACCTGGACAGAAACTATGGCTACACCTTC. It is translated as CASSPNLDRNYGYTF. Full variable domain (rest looked up from reference TRBV7-9 and TRBJ1-2): DTGVSQNPRHKITKRGQNVTFRCDPISEHNRLYWYRQTLGQGPEFLTYFQNEAQLEKSRLLSDRFSAERPKGSFSTLEIQRTEQGDSAMYLCASSPNLDRNYGYTFGSGTRLTVV.

This clone was recorded only once. The CDR3 here is CASSPGSGAITDTQYF. In DNA form, the CDR3 reads TGCGCCAGCAGCCCCGGGTCAGGGGCGATCACAGATACGCAGTATTTT. The V gene is TRBV5-1, the J gene TRBJ2-3; a weak D match, TRBD1 (6 bases). This CDR3 has 16 amino acids. CDR1 and CDR2 from the germline V gene are SGHRS and YFSETQ. Trimming removed 4 bases from V and 2 bases from J, with 17 bases in between.

The rearrangement links TRBV7-6 to TRBJ2-3; a weak D match, TRBD2 (6 bases). The CDR3 runs to 15 residues. V gave up 6 bases and J gave up 1 base, with 14 bases separating them. The germline V gene has CDR1 SGHVS and CDR2 FNYEAQ. The CDR3 DNA is TGTGCCAGCAGTTTGATGGGACTTGGCACAGATACGCAGTATTTT. This encodes CASSLMGLGTDTQYF.

The chain employs TRBV11-3 and TRBJ2-3; D possibly uses TRBD1 or TRBD2 (6 bases each). Germline V gene lookup returns CDR1 SGHNT and CDR2 YENEEA. The V gene lost 5 bases and the J gene lost 10 bases, with 22 bases spanning the gap. This CDR3 is 15 amino acids long. The CDR3 region has the DNA TGTGCCAGCAGCCCGGAGGGGGGTCCCATGTATTCGCAGTATTTT. Protein product: CASSPEGGPMYSQYF.

This chain links TRBV27 with TRBJ1-1, with 11 positions matching TRBD1. The germline V gene encodes CDR1 MNHEY and CDR2 SMNVEV (reference sequence). The CDR3 totals 16 residues. With V trimmed by 1 base and J by 7 bases, 8 bases remained unmatched. The CDR3 loop reads CASSLYGQGASSEAFF. Here the CDR3 DNA reads TGTGCCAGCAGTTTATATGGACAGGGGGCATCAAGTGAAGCTTTCTTT.

This clone has only a few counts. Here the CDR3 DNA reads TGTGCCGTCCGGACAGGGGGCAACTATGGCTACACCTTC. Residues: CAVRTGGNYGYTF. The chain combines TRBV6-5 with TRBJ1-2; TRBD1 matches 11 bases. V lost 11 bases and J lost 2; bases outside the gene matches: 4. This CDR3 is built from 13 residues. Germline V lookup: CDR1 MNHEY, CDR2 SVGAGI.

This chain uses TRBV14 with TRBJ1-1; D is ambiguous. CDR3 length: 13 residues. The germline gives CDR1 SGHDN, CDR2 FVKESK. V dropped 2 bases and J dropped 0 bases, with 4 bases sitting between them. The CDR3 nucleotides read TGTGCCAGCAGCCAAACCCTGAACACTGAAGCTTTCTTT. Its translation is CASSQTLNTEAFF. The complete variable domain, with remaining parts taken from reference TRBV14 and TRBJ1-1, reads EAGVTQFPSHSVIEKGQTVTLRCDPISGHDNLYWYRRVMGKEIKFLLHFVKESKQDESGMPNNRFLAERTGGTYSTLKVQPAELEDSGVYFCASSQTLNTEAFFGQGTRLTVV.

The V gene is TRBV18, the J gene TRBJ2-2; 9 nucleotides agree with TRBD1. The length of the CDR3 is 17 residues. CDR1 is KGHSH and CDR2 is LQKENI in the germline V gene. Trimming at V came to 3 bases and at J to 7 bases, leaving 12 bases not matched to a gene. The CDR3 nucleotides read TGTGCCAGCTCACCGGCTACAGGGGGCCAGGTCAGCGGGGAGCTGTTTTTT. It yields the protein CASSPATGGQVSGELFF.

The gene calls are TRBV27 and TRBJ2-1; 12 bases fit TRBD2. After removal of 1 base from V and 4 bases from J, the junction contained 5 bases not matched to a gene. The CDR3 consists of 17 residues. Germline V gene lookup returns CDR1 MNHEY and CDR2 SMNVEV (reference sequence). Here the CDR3 reads CASSLFSGLAGYNEQFF. The CDR3 DNA reads TGTGCCAGCAGTTTATTCTCCGGACTAGCGGGGTACAATGAGCAGTTCTTC.

The DNA of the CDR3 is TGTGCCAGCAGCCAAGATTGGCTATCCGTATCCTACGAGCAGTACTTC. Protein: CASSQDWLSVSYEQYF. The rearrangement uses TRBV3-1 (or the pseudogene TRBV3-2) and TRBJ2-7; D unclear. Germline V gene data show CDR1 as LGHDT and CDR2 as YNNKEL (reference sequence). Trimming took off 0 bases at V and 1 base at J, with 13 bases between the two ends. The CDR3 loop spans 16 amino acids.

V is TRBV7-9 and J is TRBJ1-6; 8 bases align to TRBD1. The junction had 6 bases not matched to a gene; V was cut back by 5 bases and J by 0 bases. The CDR3 covers 17 residues. Per germline, CDR1 SEHNR and CDR2 FQNEAQ (reference sequence). The CDR3 loop is CASSPGQASSYNSPLHF. As DNA, the CDR3 is TGTGCCAGCAGCCCGGGACAGGCCAGCTCCTATAATTCACCCCTCCACTTT.

The chain links TRBV6-5 to TRBJ2-7; 9 nucleotides match TRBD1. The germline CDR1 and CDR2 sequences are MNHEY and SVGAGI. J lost 6 bases, V lost 4 bases, and 10 bases had no gene match. The CDR3 has 15 residues. CDR3 amino acids: CASSSPGTGLGEQYF. The CDR3 DNA sequence: TGTGCCAGCAGTTCACCCGGGACAGGGTTGGGCGAGCAGTACTTC.

The chain couples TRBV3-1 (or the pseudogene TRBV3-2) to TRBJ1-6; TRBD1 matches at 7 bases. The length of the CDR3 is 15 residues. Germline CDR1 is LGHDT and CDR2 is YNNKEL (reference sequence). The J segment lost 7 bases and the V segment lost 1 base, leaving 4 bases of the junction unmatched. CDR3 nucleotides: TGTGCCAGCAGCCAAGGAGGGGGCGGGAATTCACCCCTCCACTTT. Translating gives CASSQGGGGNSPLHF.

This sequence joins TRBV7-9 and TRBJ1-4; D is ambiguous. CDR1 is SEHNR and CDR2 is FQNEAQ in the germline V gene (reference sequence). Trimming pared 7 bases from V and 7 bases from J, leaving 16 bases between. The CDR3 sequence is 14 residues long. The CDR3 spells CASTLSRLSEKLFF. CDR3 nucleotides: TGTGCCAGCACCCTCTCTCGGTTGAGTGAAAAACTGTTTTTT. Full variable domain (remainder filled in from reference TRBV7-9 and TRBJ1-4): DTGVSQNPRHKITKRGQNVTFRCDPISEHNRLYWYRQTLGQGPEFLTYFQNEAQLEKSRLLSDRFSAERPKGSFSTLEIQRTEQGDSAMYLCASTLSRLSEKLFFGSGTQLSVL.

The chain combines TRBV18 with TRBJ2-1; 15 nucleotides line up with TRBD2. Germline V gene data show CDR1 as KGHSH and CDR2 as LQKENI. The junction had 4 bases not matched to a gene; V was cut back by 1 base and J by 3 bases. The CDR3 consists of 18 residues. CDR3 sequence reads: CASSPRGTSGGLYNEQFF. The CDR3 bases are TGTGCCAGCTCACCACGGGGGACTAGCGGGGGGCTCTACAATGAGCAGTTCTTC. Full variable domain (rest looked up from reference TRBV18 and TRBJ2-1): NAGVMQNPRHLVRRRGQEARLRCSPMKGHSHVYWYRQLPEEGLKFMVYLQKENIIDESGMPKERFSAEFPKEGPSILRIQQVVRGDSAAYFCASSPRGTSGGLYNEQFFGPGTRLTVL.

This chain joins TRBV10-3 and TRBJ1-5; D possibly corresponds to TRBD1 (6 bases). The CDR3 sequence is 15 residues long. Trimming left V 6 bases short and J 5 bases short, with 17 bases between. The germline gives CDR1 ENHRY, CDR2 SYGVKD. CDR3 nucleotides: TGTGCCATCAGCAGTATGGGGGGCGAATATCAGCCCCAGCATTTT. It is translated as CAISSMGGEYQPQHF.

This chain joins TRBV3-1 (or the pseudogene TRBV3-2) and TRBJ1-2; no clear D. Looked up from germline, CDR1 is LGHDT and CDR2 is YNNKEL (reference sequence). This CDR3 has 13 amino acids. V shed 4 bases and J shed 2 bases, with 8 bases lying between them. The CDR3 coding sequence is TGTGCCAGCAGCCGTCAAGGCAACTATGGCTACACCTTC. It encodes CASSRQGNYGYTF.

This clone appeared a single time. V and J are TRBV6-5 and TRBJ1-3; 8 nucleotides line up with TRBD1. The CDR3 is made up of 16 amino acids. Trimming cost V 0 bases and J 1 base; bases outside gene matches: 2. CDR1 is MNHEY and CDR2 is SVGAGI in the germline V gene. The CDR3 DNA reads as TGTGCCAGCAGTTACTCGACAGGGGTGTCTGGAAACACCATATATTTT. Protein product: CASSYSTGVSGNTIYF.

This chain uses TRBV7-9 with TRBJ2-5; 7 nucleotides align to TRBD1. V trimming: 1 base; J trimming: 2 bases; junction bases outside the gene matches: 4. Germline V gene sequence: CDR1 SEHNR, CDR2 FQNEAQ (reference sequence). The CDR3 has 15 residues. The CDR3 DNA sequence: TGTGCCAGCAGCTTAGGGGTCAGGGGGCAAGAGACCCAGTACTTC. It translates to CASSLGVRGQETQYF.

This clone has a handful of counts. The chain carries TRBV7-9 and TRBJ1-5; D gene unclear. Per the germline V gene, CDR1 is SEHNR and CDR2 is FQNEAQ (reference sequence). This CDR3 is 13 amino acids long. V lost 5 bases, J lost 4 bases, and 9 bases lay in between. The CDR3, as DNA: TGTGCCAGCAGCCCCTTGGGAAATCAGCCCCAGCATTTT. Amino acid sequence: CASSPLGNQPQHF. Complete variable domain (other parts from reference TRBV7-9 and TRBJ1-5): DTGVSQNPRHKITKRGQNVTFRCDPISEHNRLYWYRQTLGQGPEFLTYFQNEAQLEKSRLLSDRFSAERPKGSFSTLEIQRTEQGDSAMYLCASSPLGNQPQHFGDGTRLSIL.

The V call is TRBV9, the J call TRBJ2-7, with TRBD2 matching over 7 bases. V was clipped by 3 bases and J by 3 bases; unmatched bases: 12. CDR3 length equals 16 residues. Looked up from germline, CDR1 is SGDLS and CDR2 is YYNGEE. CDR3 coding DNA: TGTGCCAGCAGCGCGGGGGGTTCGGTCGGGGGCTACGAGCAGTACTTC. Encoded protein: CASSAGGSVGGYEQYF.

This clone was seen a few times. The chain has TRBV15 and TRBJ1-5; D perhaps matches TRBD1 (5 bases). Germline V CDR1 and CDR2: LNHNV, YYDKDF (reference sequence). V was pared by 0 bases and J by 0 bases, with 12 bases between. This CDR3 comprises 17 residues. In DNA form, the CDR3 reads TGTGCCACCAGCAGAGAGTCGGCAGGGCATAGCAATCAGCCCCAGCATTTT. This translates into CATSRESAGHSNQPQHF.

The V gene is TRBV9, the J gene TRBJ2-3, with 9 positions matching TRBD1. From germline, CDR1 is SGDLS and CDR2 YYNGEE. The junction had 6 bases not matched to a gene; V was cut back by 4 bases and J by 0 bases. The CDR3 length is 16 residues. Written as DNA, the CDR3 is TGTGCCAGCAGCTGGTCGGACAGGGGAAGCACAGATACGCAGTATTTT. This translates into CASSWSDRGSTDTQYF.

V and J are TRBV15 and TRBJ1-2; D remains ambiguous. The V gene lost 0 bases and the J gene lost 8 bases, with 7 bases spanning the gap. CDR1 LNHNV and CDR2 YYDKDF come from the germline V gene (reference sequence). The CDR3 contains 12 residues. CDR3 region: CATSRDMGGYTF. The CDR3 DNA follows: TGTGCCACCAGCAGAGACATGGGGGGCTACACCTTC.

The chain joins TRBV6-6 to TRBJ1-1; D is undetermined. The V gene's germline CDR1 is MNHNY and CDR2 SVGAGI (reference sequence). The CDR3 loop spans 11 amino acids. The germline V and J ends were trimmed by 9 bases and 5 bases, with 10 bases remaining between them. CDR3 coding DNA: TGTGCCAGTAGAAAGGGTACTGAAGCTTTCTTT. This translates into CASRKGTEAFF.